This record covers a single T cell receptor (beta chain). Its binding antigen is unknown. A read error may account for a junction end that differs from germline. The CDR3, from cysteine to phenylalanine, totals 12 residues. Only the CDR3 portion is preserved as DNA: 36 bases, with reading frame beginning at the first base. In the germline V gene, CDR1 corresponds to SGHAT and CDR2 to FQNNGV. One collaborating source in Seattle enrolled patients while the patients were actively infected and followed the patients over time throughout the course of disease. The collaborating institutions used their own protocols to collect whole blood in K2EDTA tubes. For TCRbeta analysis, collaborator samples were shipped as frozen whole blood, as isolated PBMCs, or as DNA extracted from either sample type. This entry comes from a study of blood T cell repertoires in COVID-19 (dated by TCRdb to between 2020 and 2021). With respect to the entire study: Samples from collaborators originated in the United States, Italy and Spain and spanned both the acute and convalescent phases of COVID-19. The material from the prospective study consisted of cDNA or gDNA derived from T cells, B-cell-depleted T cells, or PBMCs. The dataset comprised deeply sampled blood TCRbeta repertoires from subjects exposed to, actively infected with, or recovered from COVID-19. A freely available public database, intended as a resource for researchers studying the immune response to SARS-CoV-2, is where the repertoires were released. Samples came from the ongoing ImmuneRACE study (first 160 participants) plus 1,254 subjects from 6 global collaborators. The sample metadata nearly always contained a de-identified subject ID, COVID-19 status, age in years and sex. Where HLA class I and class II types were available, the types were taken from metadata supplied by the sample provider, not from assay-based typing.

What the study reported, not specific to this receptor: How much clinical and demographic metadata was included differed by source and by participant, and the metadata was provided uncurated.

The immunoSEQ Assay, a bias-controlled multiplex PCR, was used to amplify TCRbeta CDR3 regions from genomic DNA. From the authors' description of their analysis: The number of nucleated cells in each sample was estimated by amplification of reference gene primers within the assay. To quantify the absolute abundance of each unique TCRbeta CDR3 rearrangement, sequence reads were collapsed and filtered. For each sample, productive Simpson clonality was calculated as the square root of Simpson's diversity index across productive rearrangements. Drawn from immuneACCESS, this table holds only the in-frame rearrangements with V and J called that TCRdb kept. Clones are partly lost; checked studies trace under half to an unresolved V gene and leave the rest unexplained. Clone size and V and J calls were adopted from that table, with D and trimming inferred from the DNA. For this sample the table gives about 130,000 clones, of which about 90% were detected only once. The top ten clones comprise around 2.2% of the sample.

The source material was peripheral blood. The rearrangement combines TRBV11-2 with TRBJ2-2, with an unclear D gene assignment. The clonotype comes from a man aged 50 to 59 with COVID-19, enrolled during active disease. The CDR3 here reads CASCLNIGELFF. Here is the DNA: TGTGCCAGCTGCTTAAATATCGGGGAGCTGTTTTTT.